Many counts were recorded for the clone carrying this T cell receptor beta chain. Antigen unknown. The data originate from a study of early T cells in non-severe SARS-CoV-2 infection. Study information: The chains were unpaired, and the sequenced material was bulk RNA from unsorted whole blood. Study-wide results and caveats: VDJdb matches were skewed toward anti-spike CD8 T cell responses.

Individual cDNA molecules each received unique molecular identifiers attached to them. TCRdb re-called the 5' RACE reads through MiXCR, storing one row per CDR3 protein. This sample has approximately 48,000 distinct CDR3 sequences, with around a tenth found just once. From germline, CDR1 is DFQATT and CDR2 SNEGSKA (reference sequence). The V and J ends lost 3 bases and 5 bases respectively, with 8 bases between them. The CDR3 has 12 amino acids. The chain couples TRBV20-1 to TRBJ2-1; D unresolved. This TCR was recovered from an adult who was a healthcare worker with PCR-confirmed SARS-CoV-2 infection or an uninfected control (not recorded which). The sample comprised whole blood. The CDR3 sequence is CSARAVNNEQFF. The CDR3 region has the DNA TGCAGTGCTAGGGCCGTAAACAATGAGCAGTTCTTC.